Below, 22 T cell receptor beta chains from the same sample are listed, as sequenced in a study of response to subunit inactivated influenza vaccine. TCRdb re-analysed the RT-PCR reads in MiXCR, keeping a single row per CDR3 protein. Of around 570,000 distinct CDR3 sequences in the sample, roughly 12% were seen once. These same data were also listed under a study on T cells expressing NK-cell markers. This second report adds: Template switching by 5'RACE with UMIs generated the TCR beta cDNA.

The material was PBMCs from blood, obtained on the day of vaccination. The receptors stem from a man over 45 who received an inactivated influenza vaccine.

This chain uses TRBV6-1 with TRBJ2-3; no firm D call. V was pared by 1 base and J by 10 bases, with 12 bases between. The CDR3 runs to 13 residues. In germline, CDR1 is MNHNS, CDR2 SASEGT. The CDR3 DNA follows: TGTGCCAGCAGTGAAGACTGGGAAAGTCCGCAGTATTTT. Protein product: CASSEDWESPQYF.

This clonotype was seen ten or more times. The chain has TRBV20-1 and TRBJ1-1; D call uncertain. The CDR3 sequence is 12 residues long. Trimming cost V 0 bases and J 4 bases, with 6 bases left between them. Germline V lookup: CDR1 DFQATT, CDR2 SNEGSKA (reference sequence). CDR3 nucleotides: TGCAGTGCTAGAGAGGGAAGCACTGAAGCTTTCTTT. Its translation: CSAREGSTEAFF.

The chain combines TRBV20-1 with TRBJ2-7; possibly TRBD1 or TRBD2 for D (5 bases each). The V and J ends lost 0 bases and 5 bases respectively, with 14 bases between them. The CDR3 runs to 14 residues. Germline-derived CDR1 and CDR2 are DFQATT and SNEGSKA (reference sequence). CDR3 in amino acids: CSARDGRDGHEQYF. The CDR3 nucleotides read TGCAGTGCTAGAGATGGCAGGGACGGACACGAGCAGTACTTC.

The chain recombines TRBV29-1 with TRBJ2-1; TRBD2 matches at 10 bases. After removal of 7 bases from V and 9 bases from J, the junction contained 9 bases not matched to a gene. CDR1 and CDR2 (germline): SQVTM, ANQGSEA. This CDR3 comprises 13 residues. CDR3 in DNA: TGCAGCGGAGAGCGGGGGGGCCCATCTGAGCAGTTCTTC. As protein: CSGERGGPSEQFF.

The chain couples TRBV30 to TRBJ2-3; D unclear. The CDR3 length is 11 residues. V lost 5 bases and J 7 bases, leaving 10 bases between the germline ends. Germline V gives CDR1 GTSNPN, CDR2 SVGIG (reference sequence). This chain's CDR3 is CAWDSGYTQYF. CDR3 sequence (DNA): TGTGCCTGGGACTCGGGTTATACGCAGTATTTT.

The V and J genes are TRBV28 and TRBJ2-1, with 10 bases matching TRBD1. With 6 bases clipped from V and 3 bases from J, the junction kept 8 bases outside the gene matches. Looked up from germline, CDR1 is MDHEN and CDR2 is SYDVKM. The CDR3 contains 16 residues. CDR3 nucleotides: TGTGCCAGCAGGCCCCGGGGACAGGGGAACTACAATGAGCAGTTCTTC. Protein: CASRPRGQGNYNEQFF.

At least ten counts were recorded for this clonotype. This chain connects TRBV5-6 to TRBJ2-2; tentatively, D is TRBD2 (5 bases). The V end was cut by 4 bases, the J end by 2 bases, with 12 bases between. CDR1 is SGHDT and CDR2 is YYEEEE in the germline V gene. This CDR3 has 15 amino acids. The chain's CDR3 is CASSLPTGNTGELFF. DNA of the CDR3: TGTGCCAGCAGCCTTCCCACGGGAAACACCGGGGAGCTGTTTTTT.

J is TRBJ2-5 and V is TRBV18; weak D call: TRBD1 (5 bases). V was trimmed by 0 bases and J by 6 bases, leaving 11 bases between them. Germline V gives CDR1 KGHSH, CDR2 LQKENI. This CDR3 contains 14 residues. The chain's CDR3 is CASSPPSGKQTQYF. CDR3 sequence (DNA): TGTGCCAGCTCACCACCGTCAGGGAAGCAGACCCAGTACTTC.

The rearrangement joins TRBV7-9 to TRBJ2-7, with D perhaps TRBD1 or TRBD2 (5 bases each). Looked up from germline, CDR1 is SEHNR and CDR2 is FQNEAQ (reference sequence). V was trimmed by 4 bases and J by 7 bases, leaving 23 bases between them. This CDR3 is 16 amino acids long. This CDR3 reads CASSSGRVSSEGEQYF. CDR3 coding DNA: TGTGCCAGCAGCTCCGGTCGTGTCAGTTCCGAGGGGGAGCAGTACTTC.

V and J are TRBV6-2 or TRBV6-3 and TRBJ2-1; TRBD2 aligns across 13 bases. The CDR3 sequence is 17 residues long. V was pared by 6 bases and J by 7 bases, with 12 bases of the junction left unmatched. Germline V gives CDR1 MNHEY, CDR2 SVGEGT. As DNA, the CDR3 is TGTGCCAGCAGGGGACTAGCGGGATCAGGTACTGGGAATGAGCAGTTCTTC. Translated, it gives CASRGLAGSGTGNEQFF.

This clonotype was detected ten times or more. V usage is TRBV7-2 and J usage is TRBJ2-1; TRBD2 agrees at 11 bases. Germline-derived CDR1 and CDR2 are SGHTA and FQGNSA. The CDR3 spans 15 residues. The ends lost 5 bases at V and 5 bases at J; junction bases unmatched: 5. CDR3 sequence (DNA): TGTGCCAGCAGCGGGCTAGCGGGGGGTAACAATGAGCAGTTCTTC. This gives the protein CASSGLAGGNNEQFF. Variable domain in full (rest from reference TRBV7-2 and TRBJ2-1): GAGVSQSPSNKVTEKGKDVELRCDPISGHTALYWYRQSLGQGLEFLIYFQGNSAPDKSGLPSDRFSAERTGGSVSTLTIQRTQQEDSAVYLCASSGLAGGNNEQFFGPGTRLTVL.

The gene calls are TRBV19 and TRBJ2-1; the match to TRBD2 covers 12 bases. The CDR3 sequence is 14 residues long. The J segment lost 9 bases and the V segment lost 7 bases, leaving 7 bases of the junction unmatched. CDR1 is LNHDA, CDR2 SQIVND, per germline (reference sequence). The CDR3 reads CASTRLAGEGEQFF. CDR3 DNA: TGTGCCAGTACCAGACTAGCGGGAGAGGGTGAGCAGTTCTTC.

The chain uses TRBV29-1 and TRBJ2-5; 8 bases map to TRBD1. The germline CDR1 and CDR2 sequences are SQVTM and ANQGSEA. After removal of 7 bases from V and 4 bases from J, the junction contained 8 bases not matched to a gene. This CDR3 contains 13 residues. In DNA form, the CDR3 reads TGCAGCGCTAACCAGGGGGCAGGAGAGACCCAGTACTTC. This sequence encodes CSANQGAGETQYF.

The CDR3 sequence is CASIDRGGVSYNEQFF. In DNA, the CDR3 is TGTGCCAGCATTGACAGGGGGGGTGTCTCCTACAATGAGCAGTTCTTC. The chain carries TRBV12-3 or TRBV12-4 and TRBJ2-1; 9 nucleotides match TRBD1. J gave up 0 bases and V 7 bases, and 7 bases lay outside the gene matches. The CDR3 consists of 16 residues.

CDR3 sequence (DNA): TGCAGTGCTAGATATACAGGGGATACGCAGTATTTT. Protein product: CSARYTGDTQYF. The chain is built from TRBV20-1 and TRBJ2-3; a weak D match, TRBD1 (6 bases). Germline V gene data show CDR1 as DFQATT and CDR2 as SNEGSKA (reference sequence). The CDR3 runs 12 residues. The V and J ends lost 2 bases and 6 bases respectively, with 9 bases between them.

The DNA for the CDR3 is TGTGCCATCAGTGAGTCGACTAGCGGGGGGATTAGCACAGATACGCAGTATTTT. This encodes CAISESTSGGISTDTQYF. V and J are TRBV10-3 and TRBJ2-3; 13 nucleotides align to TRBD2. Trimming cost V 0 bases and J 0 bases; bases outside gene matches: 3. The CDR3 has 18 residues. Germline V gene lookup returns CDR1 ENHRY and CDR2 SYGVKD.

This clonotype has just a few counts. The rearrangement uses TRBV7-9 and TRBJ2-1; 8 nucleotides agree with TRBD2. The germline V gene encodes CDR1 SEHNR and CDR2 FQNEAQ (reference sequence). The CDR3 totals 15 residues. J was trimmed by 2 bases and V by 7 bases; bases with no gene match: 7. CDR3 loop: CASTGELAAYNEQFF. The CDR3 DNA reads TGTGCCAGCACCGGGGAACTAGCGGCCTACAATGAGCAGTTCTTC.

This clonotype was detected many times. This rearrangement joins TRBV12-3 or TRBV12-4 to TRBJ2-3; D not resolved. The CDR3 runs to 14 residues. Trimming stripped 7 bases from V and 2 bases from J, with 13 bases between. CDR3 region: CASKKGRNTDTQYF. The CDR3 bases are TGTGCCAGCAAAAAGGGCCGGAACACAGATACGCAGTATTTT.

This clonotype came up a few times. The chain links TRBV27 to TRBJ2-7, with TRBD2 matching over 14 bases. The V gene's germline CDR1 is MNHEY and CDR2 SMNVEV (reference sequence). V gave up 10 bases and J gave up 2 bases; unmatched junction bases: 4. CDR3 length equals 14 residues. The CDR3 protein is CATGTSGGAYEQYF. The DNA of the CDR3 is TGTGCCACCGGGACTAGCGGGGGAGCCTACGAGCAGTACTTC.

This clonotype was counted many times. This sequence joins TRBV20-1 and TRBJ1-4, with TRBD1 matching over 8 bases. Germline CDR1 DFQATT, CDR2 SNEGSKA (reference sequence). The CDR3 spans 15 residues. Trimming cost V 0 bases and J 8 bases; bases outside gene matches: 8. The CDR3 DNA reads as TGCAGTGCTAGAGATTCGACAGGGGTCGGGGAAAAACTGTTTTTT. Translating gives CSARDSTGVGEKLFF.

This clonotype was counted between two and nine times. The chain uses TRBV7-9 and TRBJ1-4; 9 bases align to TRBD1. CDR1 and CDR2 from the germline V gene are SEHNR and FQNEAQ (reference sequence). Losses at the gene ends were 1 base for V and 10 bases for J; bases not matched to a gene: 4. The CDR3 runs to 14 residues. CDR3 nucleotide sequence: TGTGCCAGCAGCTTAGAGCAGACAGGGGGAAAACTGTTTTTT. This gives the protein CASSLEQTGGKLFF.

There are a few counts of this clonotype. The chain joins TRBV18 to TRBJ2-7; TRBD1 agrees at 9 bases. V gave up 6 bases and J gave up 3 bases; unmatched junction bases: 12. CDR3 length: 16 residues. The germline gives CDR1 KGHSH, CDR2 LQKENI. CDR3 amino acids: CASSPTFRTGDYEQYF. The DNA of the CDR3 is TGTGCCAGCTCTCCGACCTTCCGGACAGGGGACTACGAGCAGTACTTC.